This paragraph covers one T cell receptor (beta chain) sequence. The data originate from a study of Ad26.COV2.S vaccination and SARS-CoV-2 variants. This CDR3 region has 13 residues. The V end was cut by 8 bases, the J end by 4 bases, with 11 bases between. The germline V gene encodes CDR1 SEHNR and CDR2 FQNEAQ (reference sequence). Treatment noted: approximately 18 received Ad26.COV2.S at low or high dose, single or two shots; 5 received placebo; per-sample allocation not given. Vaccine and placebo recipients were sampled on day 63 after the first injection. The table came from immunoSEQ multiplex PCR; TCRdb's copy has only in-frame clones and leaves some out. Seen here are 300,000 to 350,000 clones, 70% to 90% observed once, and the top ten hold about 10%.

This clonotype was obtained from a person between 18 and 65 years old who received the Ad26.COV2.S COVID-19 vaccine or a placebo. Sequencing was performed on peripheral blood, taken in a trial of Ad26.COV2.S vaccine versus placebo. The V and J genes are TRBV7-9 and TRBJ1-4; D remains unclear. The CDR3: CASDLGLNEKLFF. CDR3 DNA: TGTGCCAGCGACTTGGGCCTTAATGAAAAACTGTTTTTT.